A single sample gave rise to the 25 T cell receptor beta chains below, sequenced in a study of CD8 T cells in ankylosing spondylitis. TCRdb recomputed calls from the 5' RACE reads with MiXCR, one row per CDR3 protein. This sample has 200,000 to 250,000 distinct CDR3 sequences, with approximately 10% found just once. Sequencing used blood, either unsorted or a sorted T cell fraction (not recorded which). These receptors all come from a male donor with ankylosing spondylitis or in good health (not recorded which).

In this sample, this clonotype turned up many times. The chain has TRBV3-1 and TRBJ1-6; D unclear. Germline CDR1 LGHDT, CDR2 YNNKEL (reference sequence). The V gene lost 4 bases and the J gene lost 10 bases, with 23 bases spanning the gap. This CDR3 comprises 17 residues. Written as DNA, the CDR3 is TGTGCCAGCAGCCTTTTAAACCCCGGAAGGGATCGCTCACCCCTCCACTTT. Translated, it gives CASSLLNPGRDRSPLHF.

This clonotype was picked up a small number of times. The genes are TRBV28 and TRBJ1-2, with D perhaps matching TRBD1 (5 bases). The germline gives CDR1 MDHEN, CDR2 SYDVKM. V lost 2 bases, J lost 7 bases, and 14 bases lay in between. The CDR3 is 14 residues long. The CDR3 DNA is TGTGCCAGCAGTTTAACTCTACAGGTGGCTGGCTACACCTTC. This codes for CASSLTLQVAGYTF.

This clonotype was counted only a few times. This chain joins TRBV5-6 and TRBJ2-3; D gene uncertain. CDR1 SGHDT and CDR2 YYEEEE come from the germline V gene. This CDR3 has 15 amino acids. Trimming took off 0 bases at V and 1 base at J, with 9 bases between the two ends. This chain's CDR3 is CASSLGVPGTDTQYF. The CDR3 DNA follows: TGTGCCAGCAGCTTGGGGGTCCCGGGCACAGATACGCAGTATTTT.

This clonotype has more than one count but fewer than ten. The chain combines TRBV7-9 with TRBJ1-5; 9 bases line up with TRBD1. The CDR3 extends over 16 amino acids. V shed 5 bases and J 4 bases; nucleotides not matched to a gene: 9. Germline lookup yields CDR1 SEHNR and CDR2 FQNEAQ (reference sequence). CDR3 protein: CASSASGTGKNQPQHF. The DNA of the CDR3 is TGTGCCAGCAGCGCCTCCGGGACAGGGAAAAATCAGCCCCAGCATTTT. The entire variable domain, with the rest obtained from reference TRBV7-9 and TRBJ1-5, is as follows: DTGVSQNPRHKITKRGQNVTFRCDPISEHNRLYWYRQTLGQGPEFLTYFQNEAQLEKSRLLSDRFSAERPKGSFSTLEIQRTEQGDSAMYLCASSASGTGKNQPQHFGDGTRLSIL.

This clonotype appeared a few times. This chain uses TRBV5-1 with TRBJ2-1; maybe TRBD1 (6 bases). The CDR3 length is 14 residues. The germline V gene has CDR1 SGHRS and CDR2 YFSETQ. The germline V and J ends were trimmed by 4 bases and 8 bases, with 16 bases remaining between them. CDR3 nucleotides: TGCGCCAGCAGCACGGCTTTACAGGGTGATGAGCAGTTCTTC. Translation: CASSTALQGDEQFF.

This clonotype has just a few counts. V is TRBV28 and J is TRBJ1-3; D unclear. Looked up from germline, CDR1 is MDHEN and CDR2 is SYDVKM. The CDR3 sequence is 12 residues long. V was pared by 8 bases and J by 0 bases, with 5 bases between. The CDR3 reads CASYRSGNTIYF. DNA for the CDR3: TGTGCCAGCTACCGCTCTGGAAACACCATATATTTT.

There are many counts of this clonotype. The gene calls are TRBV29-1 and TRBJ2-7; D perhaps matches TRBD1 (5 bases). This CDR3 spans 12 amino acids. Between the trimmed V and J ends, which lost 5 bases and 5 bases, there was a span of 13 bases. Per the germline V gene, CDR1 is SQVTM and CDR2 is ANQGSEA. The CDR3 DNA is TGCAGCGTTTCGGCAGGGCGACACGAGCAGTACTTC. This encodes CSVSAGRHEQYF.

This clonotype has more than one count but fewer than ten. This chain joins TRBV20-1 and TRBJ2-1, with 11 bases identical to TRBD2. In germline, CDR1 is DFQATT, CDR2 SNEGSKA (reference sequence). The CDR3 loop spans 20 amino acids. After removal of 2 bases from V and 3 bases from J, the junction contained 18 bases not matched to a gene. DNA of the CDR3: TGCAGTGCTAGACTAGCGGGGGGCGCACCGTTTAAACTGGGCTACAATGAGCAGTTCTTC. It is translated as CSARLAGGAPFKLGYNEQFF.

The V and J genes are TRBV28 and TRBJ2-1; 9 bases line up with TRBD1. Germline V lookup: CDR1 MDHEN, CDR2 SYDVKM. This CDR3 has 15 residues. Germline trimming cut 6 bases from V and 7 bases from J; bases unmatched to any gene: 10. CDR3: CASRRDRGFLNEQFF. The CDR3 DNA is TGTGCCAGCAGAAGAGACAGGGGGTTTTTGAATGAGCAGTTCTTC.

As regards this clonotype: One base away lies a much larger clone, so this may be a sequencing read error. The chain employs TRBV5-1 and TRBJ2-1, with 8 bases aligning to TRBD2. The germline V gene has CDR1 SGHRS and CDR2 YFSETQ. The CDR3 spans 15 residues. The CDR3 here is CANSLGARGGTLTFF. The CDR3 coding sequence is TGCGCCAACAGCTTGGGAGCCCGGGGGGGTACCCTCACGTTCTTC.

The sample holds a few counts of this clonotype. The J gene is TRBJ2-7, the V gene TRBV27; possible D gene TRBD1, 6 bases. Trimming removed 3 bases from V and 6 bases from J, with 12 bases in between. CDR1 and CDR2 from the germline V gene are MNHEY and SMNVEV (reference sequence). The CDR3 has 13 residues. For the CDR3, the DNA is TGTGCCAGCAGTTTGAAGGACAGAGGCGAGCAGTACTTC. This translates into CASSLKDRGEQYF.

This clonotype has ten or more counts. This chain joins TRBV14 and TRBJ1-4; a weak D match, TRBD1 (5 bases). CDR3 length: 17 residues. Trimming took 5 bases from V and 5 from J, leaving 21 bases between them. Per germline, CDR1 SGHDN and CDR2 FVKESK. CDR3 in DNA: TGTGCCAGCAGCGCGGATCCAGGGTTTCCTCCCAATGAAAAACTGTTTTTT. Protein: CASSADPGFPPNEKLFF.

This clonotype came up a few times. The chain joins TRBV18 to TRBJ2-3; D gene unclear. The V and J ends lost 1 base and 5 bases respectively, with 4 bases between them. In germline, CDR1 is KGHSH, CDR2 LQKENI. CDR3 length equals 12 residues. The CDR3 region is CASSPREDTQYF. CDR3 DNA sequence: TGTGCCAGCTCACCACGGGAAGATACGCAGTATTTT. Full variable domain (rest looked up from reference TRBV18 and TRBJ2-3): NAGVMQNPRHLVRRRGQEARLRCSPMKGHSHVYWYRQLPEEGLKFMVYLQKENIIDESGMPKERFSAEFPKEGPSILRIQQVVRGDSAAYFCASSPREDTQYFGPGTRLTVL.

The sample holds a few counts of this clonotype. The chain links TRBV11-1 to TRBJ2-3; 10 bases line up with TRBD1. V gave up 4 bases and J gave up 2 bases; unmatched junction bases: 12. The CDR3 consists of 18 residues. CDR1 and CDR2 from the germline V gene are SGHAT and FQDESV (reference sequence). This CDR3 is CASSSTRPGQGTTDTQYF. DNA of the CDR3: TGTGCCAGCAGCTCAACTCGACCGGGACAGGGGACCACAGATACGCAGTATTTT.

V is TRBV5-1 and J is TRBJ1-1, with D possibly being TRBD1 (6 bases). The V end was cut by 4 bases, the J end by 0 bases, with 13 bases between. CDR1 is SGHRS and CDR2 is YFSETQ in the germline V gene. This CDR3 has 15 residues. This CDR3 is CASSRSGDMNTEAFF. The DNA for the CDR3 is TGCGCCAGCAGCAGGTCAGGGGACATGAACACTGAAGCTTTCTTT.

The chain is built from TRBV19 and TRBJ2-2, with 7 nucleotides matching TRBD2. Germline CDR1 reads LNHDA; CDR2 reads SQIVND (reference sequence). Trimming removed 7 bases from V and 4 bases from J; junction bases left unmatched: 9. The CDR3 runs 15 residues. CDR3 amino acids: CASTRGLDSTGELFF. The CDR3 DNA sequence: TGTGCCAGTACTCGCGGACTAGATTCCACCGGGGAGCTGTTTTTT.

There are many counts of this clonotype. The DNA for the CDR3 is TGTGCCAGCAGCTCCTTGACAGGCTCCTACGAGCAGTACTTC. Encoded protein: CASSSLTGSYEQYF. The chain has TRBV7-8 and TRBJ2-7; D possibly corresponds to TRBD1 (6 bases). The CDR3 consists of 14 residues. V gave up 4 bases and J gave up 0 bases, with 10 bases separating them. CDR1 is SGHVS, CDR2 FQNEAQ, per germline.

In its sample, this clonotype was seen many times. V is TRBV7-2 and J is TRBJ2-7; 13 bases align to TRBD2. Germline V CDR1 and CDR2: SGHTA, FQGNSA. V dropped 4 bases and J dropped 7; count of bases not matched to a gene: 10. CDR3 length equals 16 residues. CDR3 bases: TGTGCCAGCAGCTCCTTTCCGGGACTAGCGGGGAATGAGCAGTACTTC. Its protein product is CASSSFPGLAGNEQYF.

In this sample, this clonotype turned up a few times. This chain connects TRBV9 to TRBJ2-3, with D tentatively TRBD1 or TRBD2 (5 bases each). The length of the CDR3 is 12 residues. The V gene lost 0 bases and the J gene lost 12 bases, with 11 bases spanning the gap. CDR1 and CDR2 from the germline V gene are SGDLS and YYNGEE. CDR3 sequence (DNA): TGTGCCAGCAGCGTAGACGGGACCAGACAGTATTTT. Amino acid sequence: CASSVDGTRQYF.

This clonotype was picked up many times. V gene TRBV27 combines with J gene TRBJ2-3, with TRBD1 as a possible D gene (6 bases). Germline CDR1 reads MNHEY; CDR2 reads SMNVEV (reference sequence). CDR3 length equals 16 residues. With 1 base removed from V and 2 bases from J, the gap between germline ends came to 13 bases. CDR3 coding DNA: TGTGCCAGCAGTTTATTGGGGGCCCAATCCACAGATACGCAGTATTTT. This gives the protein CASSLLGAQSTDTQYF.

This clonotype occurred many times. This rearrangement joins TRBV5-1 to TRBJ1-3, with 11 bases aligning to TRBD1. The CDR3 runs to 18 residues. Trimming removed 4 bases from V and 1 base from J; junction bases left unmatched: 10. From germline, CDR1 is SGHRS and CDR2 YFSETQ. CDR3 loop: CASSVTGTGGSSGNTIYF. In nucleotides, the CDR3 is TGCGCCAGCAGCGTGACCGGGACAGGGGGTTCTTCTGGAAACACCATATATTTT.

This clonotype was detected ten times or more. V usage is TRBV24-1 and J usage is TRBJ2-6; no definite D call. Trimming removed 5 bases from V and 0 bases from J, with 7 bases in between. The CDR3 runs to 15 residues. The germline CDR1 and CDR2 sequences are KGHDR and SFDVKD. The CDR3 nucleotides read TGTGCCACCAGTGCGAGTTACTCTGGGGCCAACGTCCTGACTTTC. Amino acid sequence: CATSASYSGANVLTF.

This clonotype was counted ten times or more. The V gene is TRBV10-3, the J gene TRBJ2-7, with TRBD1 matching 11 bases. From germline, CDR1 is ENHRY and CDR2 SYGVKD. V lost 4 bases and J lost 5; bases outside the gene matches: 7. The CDR3 consists of 15 residues. This CDR3 reads CAISGWTGGANEQYF. DNA of the CDR3: TGTGCCATCAGTGGATGGACAGGGGGCGCAAACGAGCAGTACTTC.

This clonotype was found many times. The V and J genes are TRBV5-1 and TRBJ1-3; unclear D gene. This CDR3 comprises 13 residues. Germline V gene lookup returns CDR1 SGHRS and CDR2 YFSETQ. The V and J ends lost 3 bases and 0 bases respectively, with 4 bases between them. CDR3 in DNA: TGCGCCAGCAGCTACGACTCTGGAAACACCATATATTTT. This encodes CASSYDSGNTIYF.

This clonotype was recorded a few times. V gene TRBV6-1 combines with J gene TRBJ2-5; D is uncertain. Per the germline V gene, CDR1 is MNHNS and CDR2 is SASEGT. Trimming stripped 2 bases from V and 3 bases from J, with 16 bases between. The CDR3 consists of 16 residues. This chain's CDR3 is CASSELTSGSKETQYF. CDR3 in DNA: TGTGCCAGCAGTGAACTTACGTCAGGATCCAAAGAGACCCAGTACTTC.